This passage covers 12 T cell receptor beta chains from one sample sequenced in a study of T cells in Graves' hyperthyroidism and ophthalmopathy. Researchers took RNA transcripts and amplified the TCR beta CDR3 regions from them. Using the HTBI primer set, a first-round RT-PCR was run on the TCR CDR3. In TCRdb, the multiplex PCR reads were re-called with MiXCR into one record per CDR3 protein. The table records about 350,000 distinct CDR3 sequences, 19% of them present only once. Sequencing was done on a sample of blood. These receptors all stem from a woman between 18 and 29 years old with Graves' hyperthyroidism.

This clonotype was seen ten or more times. V usage is TRBV11-2 and J usage is TRBJ2-7; no reliable D call. The length of the CDR3 is 14 residues. The V and J ends lost 5 bases and 6 bases respectively, with 17 bases between them. Germline V CDR1 and CDR2: SGHAT, FQNNGV. CDR3 coding DNA: TGTGCCAGCAGCCAACATTTAATCCTCGGCGAGCAGTACTTC. Translation: CASSQHLILGEQYF.

The V call is TRBV6-2 or TRBV6-3, the J call TRBJ2-2; TRBD2 might be the D (6 bases). CDR1 and CDR2 (germline): MNHEY, SVGEGT. The CDR3 is made up of 12 amino acids. V lost 4 bases and J lost 7, with 7 bases in between. CDR3 DNA: TGTGCCAGCAGTTGGAGGGACGGGGAGCTGTTTTTT. This gives the protein CASSWRDGELFF.

At least ten counts were recorded for this clonotype. The chain couples TRBV20-1 to TRBJ1-1; D possibly corresponds to TRBD1 (6 bases). The CDR3 runs 14 residues. The germline gives CDR1 DFQATT, CDR2 SNEGSKA (reference sequence). The V and J ends lost 3 bases and 1 base respectively, with 12 bases between them. The CDR3 DNA sequence: TGCAGTGCTAGCGGCAGGGGCCGGAACACTGAAGCTTTCTTT. It translates to CSASGRGRNTEAFF.

J is TRBJ2-7 and V is TRBV5-1; D unresolved. This CDR3 has 18 residues. CDR1 and CDR2 from the germline V gene are SGHRS and YFSETQ. V lost 0 bases to trimming and J lost 0 bases, with 19 bases between them. The CDR3 here is CASSLEVAGGISSYEQYF. In DNA form, the CDR3 reads TGCGCCAGCAGCTTGGAGGTGGCAGGCGGAATCAGCTCCTACGAGCAGTACTTC.

The gene calls are TRBV7-6 and TRBJ2-2; D uncertain. The length of the CDR3 is 13 residues. Germline loops: CDR1 SGHVS, CDR2 FNYEAQ. Trimming took 0 bases from V and 6 from J, leaving 5 bases between them. Here the CDR3 reads CASSLASAGELFF. In nucleotides, the CDR3 is TGTGCCAGCAGCTTAGCATCTGCCGGGGAGCTGTTTTTT.

The CDR3 reads CASSLAGQGEYGYTF. The CDR3 nucleotides are TGTGCCAGCAGCTTAGCGGGGCAGGGGGAATATGGCTACACCTTC. The V and J genes are TRBV7-8 and TRBJ1-2, with 7 bases that match TRBD1. Trimming removed 0 bases from V and 5 bases from J; junction bases left unmatched: 6. Germline CDR1 SGHVS, CDR2 FQNEAQ. CDR3 length equals 15 residues.

This chain connects TRBV29-1 to TRBJ2-2; 7 bases are a match to TRBD2. Germline-derived CDR1 and CDR2 are SQVTM and ANQGSEA. The CDR3 covers 13 residues. Trimming took 4 bases from V and 5 from J; bases not matched to a gene: 4. CDR3 sequence reads: CSVARETTGELFF. In DNA, the CDR3 is TGCAGCGTTGCGCGGGAGACGACCGGGGAGCTGTTTTTT.

Ten or more counts support this clonotype. The V call is TRBV7-6, the J call TRBJ1-2; perhaps TRBD1 as D (6 bases). Germline V gene sequence: CDR1 SGHVS, CDR2 FNYEAQ. Trimming left V 5 bases short and J 3 bases short, with 13 bases between. The length of the CDR3 is 14 residues. As DNA, the CDR3 is TGTGCCAGCAGCCCAGGACAGCCTGACTATGGCTACACCTTC. This gives the protein CASSPGQPDYGYTF.

This clonotype has ten or more counts. The V and J genes are TRBV29-1 and TRBJ1-2, with D perhaps matching TRBD1 (5 bases). The length of the CDR3 is 11 residues. The germline CDR1 and CDR2 sequences are SQVTM and ANQGSEA. V lost 4 bases and J lost 5, with 8 bases in between. The CDR3 sequence: CSVVGTYGYTF. CDR3 bases: TGCAGCGTTGTCGGGACTTATGGCTACACCTTC.

In this sample, this clonotype turned up many times. This chain uses TRBV6-1 with TRBJ1-5; D is undetermined. The V gene's germline CDR1 is MNHNS and CDR2 SASEGT. The CDR3 totals 13 residues. The V end was cut by 4 bases, the J end by 5 bases, with 9 bases between. As DNA, the CDR3 is TGTGCCAGCAGTGCGAGGGAGGATCAGCCCCAGCATTTT. This codes for CASSAREDQPQHF.

This clonotype was recorded at least ten times. This sequence joins TRBV6-2 or TRBV6-3 and TRBJ2-7, with D uncertain. The ends were cut back, 6 bases at V and 7 bases at J, with 13 bases in the middle. Germline-derived CDR1 and CDR2 are MNHEY and SVGEGT. The CDR3 totals 12 residues. CDR3 sequence reads: CASSPPGREQYF. In DNA form, the CDR3 reads TGTGCCAGCAGCCCTCCAGGCAGGGAGCAGTACTTC.

Many counts were recorded for this clonotype. V and J are TRBV5-1 and TRBJ1-1, with D possibly being TRBD1 (6 bases). Germline CDR1 and CDR2: SGHRS and YFSETQ. Deletions cut 4 bases from V and 0 bases from J, with 13 bases between. This CDR3 comprises 15 residues. The DNA of the CDR3 is TGCGCCAGCAGCCCTTACACAGGGATGAACACTGAAGCTTTCTTT. Amino acids: CASSPYTGMNTEAFF. Combining the CDR3 with reference TRBV5-1 and TRBJ1-1 gives the whole variable domain KAGVTQTPRYLIKTRGQQVTLSCSPISGHRSVSWYQQTPGQGLQFLFEYFSETQRNKGNFPGRFSGRQFSNSRSEMNVSTLELGDSALYLCASSPYTGMNTEAFFGQGTRLTVV.